Sequencing of this TCR beta chain was carried out in a study of blood T cells in healthy people across ages. The CDR3 covers 14 residues. After removal of 7 bases from V and 3 bases from J, the junction contained 4 bases not matched to a gene. CDR1 is MNHNS, CDR2 SASEGT, per germline. As for this clonotype: Its antigen is not known.

For the second PCR, which ran for 7 to 11 cycles, a sample-barcoded 5' primer and a J-beta primer mix were used. Each cDNA molecule was tagged by a template-switch adaptor that had 12 random nucleotides. TCRdb used MiXCR to reprocess the 5' RACE reads, holding one entry per CDR3 protein. The sample lists 450,000 to 700,000 distinct CDR3 sequences, about 26% occurring once. Study results and caveats: Diversity was higher, and naive CD4+ cells more numerous, in long-lived donors than in aged donors. Observed TCR beta diversity per million T cells went down as age went up. This fall followed a roughly linear course with age.

Every donor provided roughly 10 milliliters of peripheral blood. This receptor was taken from a woman aged 70-85 years in good health. Material: blood. J is TRBJ2-1 and V is TRBV6-1, with 9 bases identical to TRBD1. In nucleotides, the CDR3 is TGTGCCAGCAACGGACAGGGGTTCTACAATGAGCAGTTCTTC. This codes for CASNGQGFYNEQFF.